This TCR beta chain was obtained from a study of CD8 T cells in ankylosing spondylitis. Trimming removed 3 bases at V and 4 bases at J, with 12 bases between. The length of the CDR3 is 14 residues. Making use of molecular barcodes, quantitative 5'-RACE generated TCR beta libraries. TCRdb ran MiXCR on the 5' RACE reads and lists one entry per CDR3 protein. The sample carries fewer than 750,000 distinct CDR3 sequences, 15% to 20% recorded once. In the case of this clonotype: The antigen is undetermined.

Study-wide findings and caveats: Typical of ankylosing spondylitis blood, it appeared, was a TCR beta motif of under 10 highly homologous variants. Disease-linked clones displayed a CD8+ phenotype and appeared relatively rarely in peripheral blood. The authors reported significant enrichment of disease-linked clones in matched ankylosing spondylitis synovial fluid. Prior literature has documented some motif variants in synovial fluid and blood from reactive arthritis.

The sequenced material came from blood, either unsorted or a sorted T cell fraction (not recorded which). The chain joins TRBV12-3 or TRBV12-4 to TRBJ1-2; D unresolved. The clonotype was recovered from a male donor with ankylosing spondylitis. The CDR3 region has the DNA TGTGCCAGCAGTTTCCCCCCGGCTCCCTATGGCTACACCTTC. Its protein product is CASSFPPAPYGYTF.